Listed below are T cell receptor beta chains from one sample, sequenced in a study of CD4+ T cells in melanoma. Method: immunoSEQ multiplex PCR; TCRdb's copy keeps in-frame clones and lacks some. The sample includes about 140,000 clones, around 90% of them seen just once. The source is a human donor with melanoma. CDR3s include the opening cysteine and the closing phenylalanine or tryptophan. Each record gives: V gene, clone size, J gene, D gene, CDR3 protein, CDR3 DNA. D genes are given only for firm matches. Clone size, where shown, is once, few, many, or a class for clones that have expanded.

V gene: TRBV5-4
clone size: .
J gene: TRBJ2-5
D gene: .
CDR3 protein: CASSLEDHSETQYF
CDR3 DNA: TGTGCCAGCAGCTTGGAGGATCACAGTGAGACCCAGTACTTC

V gene: TRBV6-6
clone size: .
J gene: TRBJ2-2
D gene: .
CDR3 protein: CATGLGFGELFF
CDR3 DNA: TGTGCCACCGGGCTAGGGTTCGGGGAGCTGTTTTTT

V gene: TRBV9
clone size: .
J gene: TRBJ2-2
D gene: .
CDR3 protein: CASSVGSATGELFF
CDR3 DNA: TGTGCCAGCAGCGTAGGGTCAGCCACCGGGGAGCTGTTTTTT

V gene: TRBV11-3
clone size: .
J gene: TRBJ1-1
D gene: .
CDR3 protein: CASSSYENTEAFF
CDR3 DNA: TGTGCCAGCAGCTCCTACGAGAACACTGAAGCTTTCTTT

V gene: TRBV10-1
clone size: .
J gene: TRBJ2-2
D gene: TRBD2
CDR3 protein: CASSALAGAGELFF
CDR3 DNA: TGCGCCAGCAGTGCCCTCGCGGGGGCCGGGGAGCTGTTTTTT

V gene: TRBV5-6
clone size: once
J gene: TRBJ1-2
D gene: .
CDR3 protein: CASSLAGTGYTF
CDR3 DNA: TGTGCCAGCAGCTTGGCAGGGACTGGCTACACCTTC

V gene: TRBV21-1
clone size: .
J gene: TRBJ1-5
D gene: .
CDR3 protein: CASSVNGQSHLHQPQHF
CDR3 DNA: TGTGCCAGCAGCGTCAACGGGCAGAGCCATCTCCATCAGCCCCAGCATTTT

V gene: TRBV11-2
clone size: .
J gene: TRBJ1-1
D gene: .
CDR3 protein: CASSWGGHGNTEAFF
CDR3 DNA: TGTGCCAGCAGCTGGGGGGGACACGGGAACACTGAAGCTTTCTTT

V gene: TRBV19
clone size: few
J gene: TRBJ2-3
D gene: .
CDR3 protein: CASSPNPPGGSTDTQYF
CDR3 DNA: TGTGCCAGTAGTCCCAACCCCCCGGGTGGGAGCACAGATACGCAGTATTTT

V gene: TRBV6-5
clone size: once
J gene: TRBJ1-1
D gene: TRBD1
CDR3 protein: CASSRTGGAFF
CDR3 DNA: TGTGCCAGCAGCCGAACAGGGGGAGCTTTCTTT

V gene: TRBV14
clone size: .
J gene: TRBJ1-1
D gene: .
CDR3 protein: CASSQDRIINTEAFF
CDR3 DNA: TGTGCCAGCAGCCAAGATAGGATAATCAACACTGAAGCTTTCTTT

V gene: TRBV5-4
clone size: .
J gene: TRBJ2-3
D gene: TRBD2
CDR3 protein: CASSSGLMPPYTQYF
CDR3 DNA: TGTGCCAGCAGCTCGGGACTAATGCCACCATATACGCAGTATTTT

V gene: TRBV27
clone size: .
J gene: TRBJ2-3
D gene: .
CDR3 protein: CASSLFGSTDTQYF
CDR3 DNA: TGTGCCAGCAGTTTATTCGGGAGTACAGATACGCAGTATTTT

V gene: TRBV5-1
clone size: few
J gene: TRBJ2-7
D gene: TRBD1
CDR3 protein: CASEKTGQGSGGEQYF
CDR3 DNA: TGCGCCAGTGAGAAGACTGGACAGGGATCCGGTGGCGAGCAGTACTTC

V gene: TRBV4-1
clone size: .
J gene: TRBJ2-6
D gene: .
CDR3 protein: CASSQAQGGANVLTF
CDR3 DNA: TGCGCCAGCAGCCAAGCACAGGGTGGGGCCAACGTCCTGACTTTC

V gene: TRBV7-9
clone size: .
J gene: TRBJ1-6
D gene: .
CDR3 protein: CASSLDPSHLHF
CDR3 DNA: TGTGCCAGCAGCTTAGACCCCTCGCACCTCCACTTT

V gene: TRBV9
clone size: .
J gene: TRBJ2-2
D gene: .
CDR3 protein: CASSVDGSTGELFF
CDR3 DNA: TGTGCCAGCAGCGTAGATGGGTCGACCGGGGAGCTGTTTTTT

V gene: TRBV5-1
clone size: .
J gene: TRBJ2-2
D gene: TRBD1
CDR3 protein: CASSKGTGNTGELFF
CDR3 DNA: TGCGCCAGCAGCAAAGGGACAGGAAACACCGGGGAGCTGTTTTTT

V gene: TRBV19
clone size: .
J gene: TRBJ2-1
D gene: TRBD1
CDR3 protein: CASSMGGQGYNEQFF
CDR3 DNA: TGTGCCAGTAGTATGGGGGGACAGGGATACAATGAGCAGTTCTTC

V gene: TRBV29-1
clone size: .
J gene: TRBJ2-7
D gene: .
CDR3 protein: CSVVGSGYAEQYF
CDR3 DNA: TGCAGCGTTGTCGGGTCTGGGTACGCTGAGCAGTACTTC

V gene: TRBV9
clone size: .
J gene: TRBJ1-1
D gene: .
CDR3 protein: CASSATGRTEAFF
CDR3 DNA: TGTGCCAGCAGCGCTACAGGGCGAACTGAAGCTTTCTTT

V gene: TRBV19
clone size: .
J gene: TRBJ2-5
D gene: .
CDR3 protein: CASSIWGPQETQYF
CDR3 DNA: TGTGCCAGTAGTATATGGGGCCCACAAGAGACCCAGTACTTC

V gene: TRBV10-3
clone size: .
J gene: TRBJ1-5
D gene: TRBD1
CDR3 protein: CAIRTGDGGQPQHF
CDR3 DNA: TGTGCCATCAGGACAGGGGACGGCGGACAGCCCCAGCATTTT

V gene: TRBV2
clone size: .
J gene: TRBJ1-5
D gene: .
CDR3 protein: CASSPTGWVQPQHF
CDR3 DNA: TGTGCCAGCAGTCCTACGGGGTGGGTTCAGCCCCAGCATTTT

V gene: TRBV2
clone size: .
J gene: TRBJ2-7
D gene: .
CDR3 protein: CASRASAFTSYEQYF
CDR3 DNA: TGTGCCAGCAGAGCTAGCGCTTTTACATCCTACGAGCAGTACTTC

V gene: TRBV7-9
clone size: .
J gene: TRBJ2-3
D gene: .
CDR3 protein: CASSLGGAADTQYF
CDR3 DNA: TGTGCCAGCAGCTTAGGGGGAGCAGCAGATACGCAGTATTTT

V gene: TRBV7-3
clone size: .
J gene: TRBJ1-1
D gene: TRBD1
CDR3 protein: CASSITGGIAEAFF
CDR3 DNA: TGTGCCAGCAGCATAACAGGGGGCATCGCTGAAGCTTTCTTT

V gene: TRBV27
clone size: .
J gene: TRBJ2-3
D gene: TRBD2
CDR3 protein: CASSFERGNTDTQYF
CDR3 DNA: TGTGCCAGCAGTTTCGAGCGGGGCAACACAGATACGCAGTATTTT

V gene: TRBV19
clone size: .
J gene: TRBJ2-3
D gene: TRBD2
CDR3 protein: CASSYDFSGAYTDTQYF
CDR3 DNA: TGTGCCAGTAGCTACGATTTTAGCGGGGCTTACACAGATACGCAGTATTTT

V gene: TRBV6-1
clone size: .
J gene: TRBJ2-2
D gene: .
CDR3 protein: CASKVSVGELFF
CDR3 DNA: TGTGCCAGCAAAGTTAGCGTCGGGGAGCTGTTTTTT